This T cell receptor beta chain was identified during a study of blood T cell repertoires in COVID-19. The protocol was immunoSEQ multiplex PCR, while the TCRdb copy is restricted to in-frame clones and leaves out a portion. Of under 200,000 clones in the sample, around four fifths were seen once. Per the germline V gene, CDR1 is ENHRY and CDR2 is SYGVKD. V lost 5 bases to trimming and J lost 4 bases; unmatched junction nucleotides: 18. The CDR3 is 19 amino acids. This clone was counted once. This chain joins TRBV10-3 and TRBJ2-1; 9 nucleotides match TRBD1. The sequenced sample consisted of peripheral blood. This receptor was obtained from a man aged 65 to 79 with active or convalescent COVID-19. CDR3 coding DNA: TGTGCCATCAGTCAACACCGGGACAGGGTAGGGGGGGGTTACAATGAGCAGTTCTTC. Translation gives CAISQHRDRVGGGYNEQFF.